This T cell receptor beta chain was captured by sequencing in a study of cytomegalovirus exposure and HLA in healthy donors. The length of the CDR3 is 14 residues. Deletions cut 7 bases from V and 2 bases from J, with 12 bases between. Looked up from germline, CDR1 is MNHEY and CDR2 is SMNVEV (reference sequence). Comment on this clone: Antigen specificity is unknown.

Overall study findings and caveats: Confirmation was obtained in vitro that a few CMV-associated chains are specific for CMV antigens.

The donors were in the roughly 130-subject validation cohort, distinct from the approximately 700-subject first cohort. Sequenced by immunoSEQ multiplex PCR; TCRdb stores in-frame clones only, minus some. The profile shows more than 20,000 clones, 97% of them singletons. This chain joins TRBV27 and TRBJ1-5; the D gene is possibly TRBD1 (5 bases). The receptor was derived from a young man in good health and CMV-seropositive. The specimen was PBMCs. The CDR3 loop is CASNPAGGNQPQHF. CDR3 nucleotides: TGTGCCAGCAACCCAGCGGGGGGCAATCAGCCCCAGCATTTT.